The rows below give T cell receptor beta chains drawn from one sample of a study of post-analysis software for immune sequencing data. TCRdb reprocessed the PCR reads with MiXCR, giving one entry per CDR3 protein. Among some 800,000 distinct CDR3 sequences listed, about 43% were seen once. Specimen: blood. Receptors were obtained from a girl aged 5-17 years with multiple sclerosis. Both conserved end residues are part of each CDR3. The order of the fields is D gene, clone size, J gene, V gene, CDR3 protein, CDR3 DNA. A D gene is named only where the DNA matches it firmly. Clone size is shown for a subset of rows, as once, few, many or a class of expanded clone.

D gene: TRBD2
clone size: many
J gene: TRBJ2-5
V gene: TRBV5-1
CDR3 protein: CASSTAGLAGPQETQYF
CDR3 DNA: TGCGCCAGCAGCACGGCGGGACTAGCGGGTCCGCAAGAGACCCAGTACTTC

D gene: TRBD2
clone size: few
J gene: TRBJ2-7
V gene: TRBV20-1
CDR3 protein: CSANPSGSFYEQYF
CDR3 DNA: TGCAGTGCTAACCCTAGCGGGAGTTTCTACGAGCAGTACTTC

D gene: NA
clone size: NA
J gene: TRBJ2-1
V gene: TRBV29-1
CDR3 protein: CSVESGEEDEQFF
CDR3 DNA: TGCAGCGTTGAGTCAGGGGAGGAGGATGAGCAGTTCTTC

D gene: NA
clone size: few
J gene: TRBJ2-7
V gene: TRBV29-1
CDR3 protein: CSVIVHGGEQYF
CDR3 DNA: TGCAGCGTTATAGTCCACGGGGGCGAGCAGTACTTC

D gene: TRBD1
clone size: NA
J gene: TRBJ1-5
V gene: TRBV5-1
CDR3 protein: CASSLGTGGNQPQHF
CDR3 DNA: TGTGCCAGCAGCCTAGGGACAGGGGGCAATCAGCCCCAGCATTTT

D gene: TRBD2
clone size: NA
J gene: TRBJ2-7
V gene: TRBV4-2
CDR3 protein: CASSHPTGLAGYYEQYF
CDR3 DNA: TGTGCCAGCAGCCACCCTACGGGACTAGCGGGATATTACGAGCAGTACTTC

D gene: TRBD1
clone size: NA
J gene: TRBJ2-1
V gene: TRBV20-1
CDR3 protein: CSAPDRDNEQFF
CDR3 DNA: TGCAGTGCACCGGACAGGGACAATGAGCAGTTCTTC

D gene: TRBD2
clone size: NA
J gene: TRBJ2-3
V gene: TRBV7-3
CDR3 protein: CASRRSGRGGDTQYF
CDR3 DNA: TGTGCCAGCAGGCGTAGCGGGAGGGGAGGAGATACGCAGTATTTT

D gene: TRBD1
clone size: NA
J gene: TRBJ1-4
V gene: TRBV20-1
CDR3 protein: CSALTGGDEKLFF
CDR3 DNA: TGCAGTGCTCTGACAGGGGGTGATGAAAAACTGTTTTTT

D gene: TRBD2
clone size: NA
J gene: TRBJ2-1
V gene: TRBV13
CDR3 protein: CASSRAGGWNDEQFF
CDR3 DNA: TGTGCCAGCAGCCGAGCGGGAGGGTGGAACGATGAGCAGTTCTTC

D gene: NA
clone size: NA
J gene: TRBJ2-7
V gene: TRBV29-1
CDR3 protein: CSVAGPRPYEQYF
CDR3 DNA: TGCAGCGTCGCGGGTCCAAGGCCCTACGAGCAGTACTTC

D gene: NA
clone size: NA
J gene: TRBJ1-2
V gene: TRBV12-3/TRBV12-4
CDR3 protein: CASSLAWSGGYTF
CDR3 DNA: TGTGCCAGCAGTTTAGCGTGGAGTGGGGGCTACACCTTC

D gene: NA
clone size: NA
J gene: TRBJ2-1
V gene: TRBV24-1
CDR3 protein: CATSAPGPENERFF
CDR3 DNA: TGTGCCACCAGTGCCCCGGGACCCGAGAATGAGCGGTTCTTC

D gene: TRBD2
clone size: NA
J gene: TRBJ2-1
V gene: TRBV7-8
CDR3 protein: CASSYVGLAGANEQFF
CDR3 DNA: TGTGCCAGCAGCTACGTTGGACTAGCGGGGGCCAATGAGCAGTTCTTC

D gene: NA
clone size: few
J gene: TRBJ2-1
V gene: TRBV12-3/TRBV12-4
CDR3 protein: CASSWDGYNEQFF
CDR3 DNA: TGTGCCAGCAGTTGGGACGGGTACAATGAGCAGTTCTTC

D gene: NA
clone size: NA
J gene: TRBJ1-5
V gene: TRBV5-6
CDR3 protein: CASNSQGTYQPQHF
CDR3 DNA: TGTGCCAGCAACTCCCAGGGAACTTACCAGCCCCAGCATTTT

D gene: NA
clone size: NA
J gene: TRBJ1-2
V gene: TRBV27
CDR3 protein: CASSLEAGRGYTF
CDR3 DNA: TGTGCCAGCAGTTTAGAGGCGGGCCGGGGCTACACCTTC

D gene: TRBD2
clone size: NA
J gene: TRBJ2-1
V gene: TRBV11-2
CDR3 protein: CASSSPGPKRREGQNEQFF
CDR3 DNA: TGTGCCAGCAGCTCACCCGGGCCAAAAAGGCGGGAGGGCCAGAATGAGCAGTTCTTC

D gene: TRBD1
clone size: NA
J gene: TRBJ1-6
V gene: TRBV10-3
CDR3 protein: CAISESRQGAYNSPLHF
CDR3 DNA: TGTGCCATCAGTGAGTCGAGACAGGGTGCTTATAATTCACCCCTCCACTTT

D gene: TRBD2
clone size: few
J gene: TRBJ2-7
V gene: TRBV12-3/TRBV12-4
CDR3 protein: CASSLTSGGYEQYF
CDR3 DNA: TGTGCCAGCAGCCTGACTAGCGGAGGGTACGAGCAGTACTTC

D gene: TRBD2
clone size: NA
J gene: TRBJ2-1
V gene: TRBV5-1
CDR3 protein: CASEGLAGVKSYNEQFF
CDR3 DNA: TGCGCCAGCGAGGGTCTAGCGGGAGTGAAATCCTACAATGAGCAGTTCTTC

D gene: NA
clone size: NA
J gene: TRBJ2-1
V gene: TRBV7-2
CDR3 protein: CASNFGEAQQFF
CDR3 DNA: TGTGCCAGCAACTTCGGGGAGGCCCAGCAGTTCTTC

D gene: NA
clone size: few
J gene: TRBJ2-1
V gene: TRBV2
CDR3 protein: CASKGPAYNEQFF
CDR3 DNA: TGTGCCAGCAAGGGTCCCGCCTACAATGAGCAGTTCTTC

D gene: TRBD1
clone size: few
J gene: TRBJ1-5
V gene: TRBV12-5
CDR3 protein: CASGRKGTGLNQPQHF
CDR3 DNA: TGTGCTAGTGGCCGAAAAGGGACAGGCCTCAATCAGCCCCAGCATTTT

D gene: NA
clone size: NA
J gene: TRBJ1-5
V gene: TRBV7-2
CDR3 protein: CASSQDWMSNQPQHF
CDR3 DNA: TGTGCCAGCAGCCAAGATTGGATGAGCAATCAGCCCCAGCATTTT

D gene: NA
clone size: NA
J gene: TRBJ2-5
V gene: TRBV20-1
CDR3 protein: CSASTGLETQYF
CDR3 DNA: TGCAGTGCTAGTACAGGTCTGGAGACCCAGTACTTC

D gene: TRBD1
clone size: NA
J gene: TRBJ1-5
V gene: TRBV20-1
CDR3 protein: CSASGRRGDSNQPQHF
CDR3 DNA: TGCAGTGCCTCCGGGCGCAGGGGGGATAGCAATCAGCCCCAGCATTTT

D gene: NA
clone size: NA
J gene: TRBJ2-7
V gene: TRBV29-1
CDR3 protein: CSVGTADSYEQYF
CDR3 DNA: TGCAGCGTTGGGACAGCCGATTCCTACGAGCAGTACTTC

D gene: TRBD1
clone size: NA
J gene: TRBJ1-5
V gene: TRBV7-9
CDR3 protein: CASSETGPDQPQHF
CDR3 DNA: TGTGCCAGCAGCGAGACAGGGCCGGATCAGCCCCAGCATTTT

D gene: TRBD1
clone size: NA
J gene: TRBJ2-1
V gene: TRBV6-2/TRBV6-3
CDR3 protein: CASTDPDMDRPYNEQFF
CDR3 DNA: TGTGCCAGCACCGACCCGGATATGGACAGGCCCTACAATGAGCAGTTCTTC

D gene: TRBD2
clone size: NA
J gene: TRBJ2-1
V gene: TRBV28
CDR3 protein: CASRLTGTRRDYNEQFF
CDR3 DNA: TGTGCCAGCAGACTAACCGGGACTAGAAGAGATTACAATGAGCAGTTCTTC

D gene: NA
clone size: NA
J gene: TRBJ1-2
V gene: TRBV20-1
CDR3 protein: CSASDRHYGYTF
CDR3 DNA: TGCAGTGCTAGCGACAGACACTATGGCTACACCTTC

D gene: TRBD2
clone size: NA
J gene: TRBJ2-3
V gene: TRBV5-6
CDR3 protein: CASSLATSLQQYF
CDR3 DNA: TGTGCCAGCAGCTTGGCGACTAGCCTTCAGCAGTATTTT

D gene: NA
clone size: NA
J gene: TRBJ2-3
V gene: TRBV6-5
CDR3 protein: CASSFGGGTGHTDTQYF
CDR3 DNA: TGTGCCAGCAGTTTTGGGGGGGGGACAGGCCACACAGATACGCAGTATTTT

D gene: TRBD1
clone size: NA
J gene: TRBJ2-3
V gene: TRBV4-1
CDR3 protein: CASSQDETGELFGTDTQYF
CDR3 DNA: TGCGCCAGCAGCCAAGATGAGACAGGGGAGTTGTTCGGCACAGATACGCAGTATTTT

D gene: TRBD1
clone size: few
J gene: TRBJ2-1
V gene: TRBV12-3/TRBV12-4
CDR3 protein: CASSLRSGTGDNEQFF
CDR3 DNA: TGTGCCAGCAGTCTTCGGTCCGGGACAGGGGACAATGAGCAGTTCTTC

D gene: NA
clone size: NA
J gene: TRBJ1-2
V gene: TRBV12-3/TRBV12-4
CDR3 protein: CASNQDGYYGYTF
CDR3 DNA: TGTGCCAGCAACCAGGACGGATATTATGGCTACACCTTC